These 6 T cell receptor beta chains were sequenced from one sample in a study of cytomegalovirus exposure and HLA in healthy donors (dated by TCRdb to the late 2010s). Libraries were prepared through the immunoSEQ multiplex PCR assay. The multiplex PCR relied on a mix of 60 forward primers for TCR Vbeta segments and 13 reverse primers for TCR Jbeta segments. TCRdb holds this immuneACCESS table with in-frame rearrangements only. Some clones are missing; in checked studies, unresolved V genes explain under half, and the rest has no known cause. In all, the sample holds some 98,000 clones, and 9.4% of those were seen once. The top ten constitute about 5% of the sample. The specimen was PBMCs. The receptor set was obtained from a man in his forties or fifties in good health and CMV-seropositive.

The rearrangement uses TRBV30 and TRBJ1-1; tentative D call: TRBD1 (5 bases). The germline V gene has CDR1 GTSNPN and CDR2 SVGIG (reference sequence). Trimming removed 0 bases from V and 0 bases from J, with 14 bases in between. The CDR3 is 16 residues long. For the CDR3, the DNA is TGTGCCTGGAGTGTTCAAGGTAGACAGTTGAACACTGAAGCTTTCTTT. Protein sequence: CAWSVQGRQLNTEAFF.

The chain couples TRBV27 to TRBJ1-5; tentatively, D is TRBD1 (5 bases). Per the germline V gene, CDR1 is MNHEY and CDR2 is SMNVEV (reference sequence). Trimming left V 6 bases short and J 9 bases short, with 12 bases between. The CDR3 extends over 12 amino acids. CDR3 coding DNA: TGTGCCAGCAGCCGGGGGGGACCGCCCCAGCATTTT. Its protein product is CASSRGGPPQHF.

This rearrangement joins TRBV5-1 to TRBJ1-1; maybe TRBD1 (5 bases). Germline values: CDR1 SGHRS, CDR2 YFSETQ. CDR3 size: 15 residues. V lost 0 bases and J 3 bases, leaving 12 bases between the germline ends. The CDR3 loop reads CASSLAAGNDTEAFF. Written as DNA, the CDR3 is TGCGCCAGCAGCTTGGCGGCAGGGAACGACACTGAAGCTTTCTTT.

The V call is TRBV11-2, the J call TRBJ2-4; 9 bases align to TRBD1. Germline values: CDR1 SGHAT, CDR2 FQNNGV. V was pared by 1 base and J by 0 bases, with 4 bases of the junction left unmatched. This CDR3 has 17 residues. The CDR3 bases are TGTGCCAGCAGCTTAGCAGGGACAGGGCTAGCCAAAAACATTCAGTACTTC. It specifies CASSLAGTGLAKNIQYF.

V gene TRBV4-2 combines with J gene TRBJ1-1; TRBD1 is a possible D gene (6 bases). This CDR3 has 15 amino acids. The ends were cut back, 5 bases at V and 3 bases at J, with 16 bases in the middle. The germline V gene encodes CDR1 LGHNA and CDR2 YNFKEQ. The CDR3, as DNA: TGTGCCAGCAGCGACCTGGGGGGGGCCTACACTGAAGCTTTCTTT. This sequence encodes CASSDLGGAYTEAFF.

V and J are TRBV30 and TRBJ2-2, with TRBD1 as a possible D gene (7 bases). The V gene lost 1 base and the J gene lost 5 bases, with 14 bases spanning the gap. The CDR3 spans 15 residues. CDR1 is GTSNPN, CDR2 SVGIG, per germline (reference sequence). The CDR3 is CAWSARRGVTGELFF. CDR3 nucleotide sequence: TGTGCCTGGAGTGCGCGCAGGGGGGTGACCGGGGAGCTGTTTTTT.